Listed here is a single T cell receptor (beta chain). Different DNA sequences within this sample yield the same CDR3. The data derive from a study of blood T cell repertoires in COVID-19. Study-wide background: The analysed material was cDNA or gDNA that came from T cells, B-cell-depleted T cells, or PBMCs.

Patients at the Seattle site were enrolled during active infection and followed longitudinally. J lost 4 bases, V lost 0 bases, and 4 bases had no gene match. The CDR3 sequence is 14 residues long. Germline CDR1 SGDLS, CDR2 YYNGEE. Sequencing was performed with immunoSEQ multiplex PCR; in TCRdb, only in-frame clones are kept and a portion is missing. Among 440,000 or so clones listed, approximately 90% were seen once. V gene TRBV9 combines with J gene TRBJ2-7; 7 bases line up with TRBD1. The sample comprised peripheral blood. This clonotype was obtained from a woman aged 40 to 55 with COVID-19, enrolled during active disease. For the CDR3, the DNA is TGTGCCAGCAGCGTAGGAGGGGGCGGGTACGAGCAGTACTTC. Its protein product is CASSVGGGGYEQYF.